The 4 T cell receptor beta chains below were found in one sample sequenced in a study of shared clonotypes between healthy human individuals. Naive CD8 cells lacked CD45RO, underwent positive selection for CCR7 and left out terminally differentiated effector memory CD45RA+ cells. Some clones are missing from TCRdb's copy, which holds only in-frame ones; the method was immunoSEQ multiplex PCR. The data contain roughly 2,000,000 clones, about 95% of them singletons. Sequenced sample: naive CD8+ T cells sorted from blood. These receptors were taken from a man aged 18 to 35 in good health.

The V and J genes are TRBV5-6 and TRBJ2-1; tentatively, D is TRBD1 (5 bases). The V end lost 4 bases, the J end lost 0 bases, and 11 bases lay between the germline ends. The CDR3 runs 15 residues. Germline assignment: CDR1 SGHDT and CDR2 YYEEEE. The CDR3 nucleotides read TGTGCCAGCAGCGTGGACATAGGCTCCTACAATGAGCAGTTCTTC. Amino acids: CASSVDIGSYNEQFF.

This clone was recorded once. CDR3 sequence (DNA): TGTGCCAGCAGCGCTGCAGGGGACTACGAGCAGTACTTC. This translates into CASSAAGDYEQYF. V and J are TRBV7-9 and TRBJ2-7, with D tentatively TRBD1 (6 bases). This CDR3 has 13 residues. Germline V lookup: CDR1 SEHNR, CDR2 FQNEAQ (reference sequence). Trimming stripped 5 bases from V and 3 bases from J, with 11 bases between.

This rearrangement joins TRBV27 to TRBJ2-5; D is perhaps TRBD2 (6 bases). The CDR3 sequence is 13 residues long. V was cut by 2 bases and J by 5 bases, with 9 bases left in between. The germline V gene has CDR1 MNHEY and CDR2 SMNVEV (reference sequence). CDR3 DNA sequence: TGTGCCAGCAGTTTAAAAGGAGGGGAGACCCAGTACTTC. This codes for CASSLKGGETQYF.

This clone was detected once. This rearrangement joins TRBV5-6 to TRBJ2-7; D assignment may be TRBD1 or TRBD2 (6 bases each). The V gene lost 0 bases and the J gene lost 7 bases, with 20 bases spanning the gap. The CDR3 runs 16 residues. Germline CDR1 reads SGHDT; CDR2 reads YYEEEE. The DNA of the CDR3 is TGTGCCAGCAGCTTGGTGTACGGGGGCCTGCCGGGGGAGCAGTACTTC. The encoded protein is CASSLVYGGLPGEQYF. Supplemented by reference TRBV5-6 and TRBJ2-7, the full variable domain reads DAGVTQSPTHLIKTRGQQVTLRCSPKSGHDTVSWYQQALGQGPQFIFQYYEEEERQRGNFPDRFSGHQFPNYSSELNVNALLLGDSALYLCASSLVYGGLPGEQYFGPGTRLTVT.